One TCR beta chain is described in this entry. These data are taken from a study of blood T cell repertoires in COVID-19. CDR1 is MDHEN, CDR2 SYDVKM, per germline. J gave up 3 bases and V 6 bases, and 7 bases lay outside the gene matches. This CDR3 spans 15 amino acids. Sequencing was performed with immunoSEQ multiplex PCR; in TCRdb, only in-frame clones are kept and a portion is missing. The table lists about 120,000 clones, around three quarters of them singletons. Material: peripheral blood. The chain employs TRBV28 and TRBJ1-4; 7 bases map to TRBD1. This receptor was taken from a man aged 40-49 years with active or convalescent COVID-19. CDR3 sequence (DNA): TGTGCCAGCAGAGCCTCGACAGGGCCTAATGAAAAACTGTTTTTT. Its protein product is CASRASTGPNEKLFF.